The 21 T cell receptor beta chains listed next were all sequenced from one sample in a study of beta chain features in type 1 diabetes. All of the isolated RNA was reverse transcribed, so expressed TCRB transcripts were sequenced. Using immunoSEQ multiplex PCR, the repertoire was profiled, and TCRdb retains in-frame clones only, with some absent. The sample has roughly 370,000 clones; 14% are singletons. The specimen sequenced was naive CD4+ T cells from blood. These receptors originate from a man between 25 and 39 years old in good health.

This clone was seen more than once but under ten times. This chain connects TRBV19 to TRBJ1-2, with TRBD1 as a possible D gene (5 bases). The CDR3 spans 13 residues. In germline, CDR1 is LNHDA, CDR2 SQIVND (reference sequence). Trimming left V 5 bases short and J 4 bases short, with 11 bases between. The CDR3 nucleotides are TGTGCCAGTAGTCGGGACTCGAGCTATGGCTACACCTTC. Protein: CASSRDSSYGYTF.

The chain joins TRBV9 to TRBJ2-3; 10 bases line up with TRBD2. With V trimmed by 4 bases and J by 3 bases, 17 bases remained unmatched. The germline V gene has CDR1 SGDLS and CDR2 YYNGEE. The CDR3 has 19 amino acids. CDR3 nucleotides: TGTGCCAGCAGCCTCGGGGCAGCGGGAGGGCCGGATCGTACAGATACGCAGTATTTT. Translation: CASSLGAAGGPDRTDTQYF.

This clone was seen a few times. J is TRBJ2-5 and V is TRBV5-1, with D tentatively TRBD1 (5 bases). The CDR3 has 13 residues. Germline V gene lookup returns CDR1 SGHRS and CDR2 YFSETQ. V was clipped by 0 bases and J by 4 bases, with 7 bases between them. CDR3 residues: CASSLAQGETQYF. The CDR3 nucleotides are TGCGCCAGCAGCTTGGCCCAGGGAGAGACCCAGTACTTC.

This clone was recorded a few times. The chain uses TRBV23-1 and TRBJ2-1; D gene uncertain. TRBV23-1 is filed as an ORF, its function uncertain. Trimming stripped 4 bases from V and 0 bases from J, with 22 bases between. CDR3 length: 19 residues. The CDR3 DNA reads TGCGCCAGCAGTCTCCTTAACTTAAGTGATTCAAGCTCCTACAATGAGCAGTTCTTC. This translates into CASSLLNLSDSSSYNEQFF.

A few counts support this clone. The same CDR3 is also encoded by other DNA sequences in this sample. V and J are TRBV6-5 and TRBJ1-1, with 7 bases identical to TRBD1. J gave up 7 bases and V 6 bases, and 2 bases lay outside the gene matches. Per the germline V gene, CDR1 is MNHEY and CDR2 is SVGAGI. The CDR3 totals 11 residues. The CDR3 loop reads CASSRTGEAFF. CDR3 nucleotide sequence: TGTGCCAGCAGCAGGACAGGTGAAGCTTTCTTT.

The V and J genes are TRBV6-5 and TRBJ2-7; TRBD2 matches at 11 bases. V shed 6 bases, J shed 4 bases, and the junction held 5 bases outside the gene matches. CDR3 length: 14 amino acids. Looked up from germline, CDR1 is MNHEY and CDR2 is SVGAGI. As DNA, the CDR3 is TGTGCCAGCAGGGAACTAGCGGGGGAGTACGAGCAGTACTTC. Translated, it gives CASRELAGEYEQYF.

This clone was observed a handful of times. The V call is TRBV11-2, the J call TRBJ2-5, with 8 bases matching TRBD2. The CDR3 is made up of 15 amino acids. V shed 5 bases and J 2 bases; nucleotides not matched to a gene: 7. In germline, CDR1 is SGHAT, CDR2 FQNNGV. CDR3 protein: CASSPTGTRQETQYF. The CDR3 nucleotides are TGTGCCAGCAGCCCCACCGGGACTAGACAAGAGACCCAGTACTTC.

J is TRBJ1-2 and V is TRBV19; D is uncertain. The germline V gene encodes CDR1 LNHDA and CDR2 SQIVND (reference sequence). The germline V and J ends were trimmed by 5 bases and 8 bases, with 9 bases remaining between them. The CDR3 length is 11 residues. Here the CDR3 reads CASSDYSGYTF. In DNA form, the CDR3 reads TGTGCCAGTAGTGACTACAGCGGCTACACCTTC.

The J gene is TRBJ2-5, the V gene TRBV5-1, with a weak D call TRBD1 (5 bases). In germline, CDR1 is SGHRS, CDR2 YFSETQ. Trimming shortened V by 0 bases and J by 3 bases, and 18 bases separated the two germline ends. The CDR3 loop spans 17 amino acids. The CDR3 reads CASSLVLQGRLEETQYF. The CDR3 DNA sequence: TGCGCCAGCAGCTTGGTCCTCCAGGGTAGGTTGGAAGAGACCCAGTACTTC.

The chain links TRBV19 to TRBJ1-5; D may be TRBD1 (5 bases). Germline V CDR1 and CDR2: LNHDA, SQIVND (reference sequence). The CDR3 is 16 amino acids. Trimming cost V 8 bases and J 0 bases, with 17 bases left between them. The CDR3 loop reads CASQRDRRYSNQPQHF. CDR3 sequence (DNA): TGTGCCAGTCAACGGGACCGTAGATATAGCAATCAGCCCCAGCATTTT.

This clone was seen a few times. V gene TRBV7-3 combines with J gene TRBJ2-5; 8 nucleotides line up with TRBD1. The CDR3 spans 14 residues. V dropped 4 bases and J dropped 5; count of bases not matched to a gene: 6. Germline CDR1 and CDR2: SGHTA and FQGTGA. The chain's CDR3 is CASSSSGGKETQYF. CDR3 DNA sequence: TGTGCCAGCAGCTCCTCAGGGGGCAAGGAGACCCAGTACTTC.

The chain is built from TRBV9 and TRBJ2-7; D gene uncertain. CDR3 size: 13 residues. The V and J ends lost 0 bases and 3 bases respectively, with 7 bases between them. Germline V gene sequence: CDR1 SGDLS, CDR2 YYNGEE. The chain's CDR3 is CASSVGVSYEQYV. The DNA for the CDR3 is TGTGCCAGCAGCGTAGGCGTCAGCTACGAGCAGTACGTC.

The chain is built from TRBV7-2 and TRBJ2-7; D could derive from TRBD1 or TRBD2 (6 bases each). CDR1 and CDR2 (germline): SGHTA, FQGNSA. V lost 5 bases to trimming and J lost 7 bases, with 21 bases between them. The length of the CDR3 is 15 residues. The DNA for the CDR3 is TGTGCCAGCAGCCCCGAAAGAGGGGGGTTGGGGGAGCAGTACGTC. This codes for CASSPERGGLGEQYV.

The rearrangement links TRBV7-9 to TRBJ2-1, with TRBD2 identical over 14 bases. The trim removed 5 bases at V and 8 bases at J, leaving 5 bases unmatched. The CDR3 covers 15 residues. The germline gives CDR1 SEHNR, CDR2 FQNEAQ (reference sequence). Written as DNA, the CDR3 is TGTGCCAGCAGCCAAGGACTAGCGGGAGGCTATGAGCAGTTCTTC. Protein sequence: CASSQGLAGGYEQFF.

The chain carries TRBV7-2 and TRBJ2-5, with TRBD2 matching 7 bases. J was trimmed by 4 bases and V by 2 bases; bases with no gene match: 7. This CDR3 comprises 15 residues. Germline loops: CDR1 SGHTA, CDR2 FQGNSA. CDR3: CASSLPLGEGETQYF. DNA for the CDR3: TGTGCCAGCAGCTTACCGTTGGGGGAGGGAGAGACCCAGTACTTC.

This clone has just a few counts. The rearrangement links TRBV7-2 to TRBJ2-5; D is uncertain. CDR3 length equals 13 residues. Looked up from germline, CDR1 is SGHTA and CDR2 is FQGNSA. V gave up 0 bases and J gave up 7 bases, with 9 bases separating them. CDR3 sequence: CASSLARPATQYF. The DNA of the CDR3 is TGTGCCAGCAGCTTAGCCCGCCCGGCGACCCAGTACTTC.

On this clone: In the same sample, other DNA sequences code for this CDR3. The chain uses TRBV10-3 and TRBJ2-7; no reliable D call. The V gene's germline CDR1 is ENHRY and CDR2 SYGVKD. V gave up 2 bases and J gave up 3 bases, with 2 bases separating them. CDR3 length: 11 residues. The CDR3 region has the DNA TGTGCCATCAGTGAGGGCTACGAGCAGTACTTC. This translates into CAISEGYEQYF.

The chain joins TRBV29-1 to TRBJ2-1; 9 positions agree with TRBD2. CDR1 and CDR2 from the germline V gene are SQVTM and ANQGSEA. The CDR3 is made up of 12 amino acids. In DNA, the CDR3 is TGCGCCAGCGGGAGGATCTACAATGAGCAGTTCTTC. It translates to CASGRIYNEQFF.

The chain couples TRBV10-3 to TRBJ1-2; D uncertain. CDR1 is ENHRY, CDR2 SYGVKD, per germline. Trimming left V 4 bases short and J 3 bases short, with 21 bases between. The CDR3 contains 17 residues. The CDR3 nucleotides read TGTGCCATCAGTGGAGAGCCGTTCGCGGGGTTTGACTATGGCTACACCTTC. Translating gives CAISGEPFAGFDYGYTF.

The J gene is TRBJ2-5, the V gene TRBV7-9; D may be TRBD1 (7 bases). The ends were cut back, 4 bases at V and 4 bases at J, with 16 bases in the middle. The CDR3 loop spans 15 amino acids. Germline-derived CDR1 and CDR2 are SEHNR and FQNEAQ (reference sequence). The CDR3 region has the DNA TGTGCCAGCAGCTATGGGACAGCCGGGAGAGAGACCCAGTACTTC. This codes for CASSYGTAGRETQYF.

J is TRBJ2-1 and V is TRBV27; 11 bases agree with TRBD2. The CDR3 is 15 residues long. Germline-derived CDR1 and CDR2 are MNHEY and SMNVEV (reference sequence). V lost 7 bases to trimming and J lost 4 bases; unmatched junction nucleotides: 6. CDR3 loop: CASNTRLAGYNEQFF. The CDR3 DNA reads TGTGCCAGCAACACGCGACTAGCGGGATACAATGAGCAGTTCTTC.